This entry lists 22 T cell receptor beta chains sequenced from one sample in a study of T cells in tuberculosis. Clones were sequenced by immunoSEQ multiplex PCR, and TCRdb holds only the in-frame ones, with some missing. Of more than 70,000 clones listed, roughly 93% were seen once; the top ten hold 1.9%. Sorting used thawed, overnight-rested PBMC stained with anti-CD3, a viability dye and GMM-loaded CD1B tetramer. CD1B tetramers were loaded with Rhodococcus equi-derived C32 glucose monomycolate. Sequenced material: CD1b-GMM tetramer-negative cells sorted from PBMCs. The origin of the receptors is an adult woman with latent tuberculosis.

This chain uses TRBV7-9 with TRBJ2-1, with D possibly being TRBD2 (5 bases). Deletions cut 5 bases from V and 9 bases from J, with 11 bases between. CDR1 and CDR2 from the germline V gene are SEHNR and FQNEAQ (reference sequence). The CDR3 loop spans 12 amino acids. The CDR3 DNA sequence: TGTGCCAGCAGCGCGGACTTGGTTGAGCAGTTCTTC. Its protein product is CASSADLVEQFF.

The V and J genes are TRBV30 and TRBJ2-5; 9 positions agree with TRBD2. Trimming removed 0 bases from V and 5 bases from J; junction bases left unmatched: 10. Germline loops: CDR1 GTSNPN, CDR2 SVGIG (reference sequence). The CDR3 spans 16 residues. CDR3 sequence: CAWSVMMGLAGETQYF. The CDR3, as DNA: TGTGCCTGGAGTGTCATGATGGGACTAGCAGGGGAGACCCAGTACTTC.

This rearrangement joins TRBV2 to TRBJ2-1; TRBD2 aligns across 7 bases. The germline V gene has CDR1 SNHLY and CDR2 FYNNEI. J gave up 0 bases and V 7 bases, and 12 bases lay outside the gene matches. This CDR3 is 17 amino acids long. The CDR3 reads CASTTTGGSSSYNEQFF. CDR3 in DNA: TGTGCCAGCACCACGACGGGGGGTTCGAGCTCCTACAATGAGCAGTTCTTC.

This chain uses TRBV4-3 with TRBJ2-6; 8 bases match TRBD2. Germline CDR1 reads LGHNA; CDR2 reads YSLEER. CDR3 length: 16 amino acids. Losses at the gene ends were 2 bases for V and 2 bases for J; bases not matched to a gene: 2. The CDR3 coding sequence is TGCGCCAGCAGCCAATCGGGAGGGGCTGGGGCCAACGTCCTGACTTTC. Translation gives CASSQSGGAGANVLTF.

The chain recombines TRBV5-1 with TRBJ2-2; TRBD2 matches at 10 bases. The CDR3 loop spans 16 amino acids. CDR1 SGHRS and CDR2 YFSETQ come from the germline V gene. J gave up 7 bases and V 1 base, and 7 bases lay outside the gene matches. CDR3 in DNA: TGCGCCAGCAGCTTGAGCCTAGCGGGGGTCGGCGGGGAGCTGTTTTTT. Protein product: CASSLSLAGVGGELFF.

In its sample, this clone was seen once. The chain employs TRBV19 and TRBJ2-3, with 10 bases aligning to TRBD1. The CDR3 is 17 residues long. V shed 5 bases, J shed 1 base, and the junction held 9 bases outside the gene matches. Germline V gene data show CDR1 as LNHDA and CDR2 as SQIVND (reference sequence). The CDR3 loop reads CASSQTGTGDRTDTQYF. The CDR3 coding sequence is TGTGCCAGTAGTCAAACCGGGACAGGGGATCGCACAGATACGCAGTATTTT.

V usage is TRBV5-1 and J usage is TRBJ2-5; D might be TRBD2 (6 bases). The CDR3 is 18 amino acids. Germline CDR1 reads SGHRS; CDR2 reads YFSETQ. V lost 0 bases and J 4 bases, leaving 22 bases between the germline ends. CDR3: CASSLASAGSGLGETQYF. The CDR3 DNA reads TGCGCCAGCAGCTTGGCGTCGGCGGGGAGTGGGTTGGGAGAGACCCAGTACTTC.

This chain uses TRBV11-2 with TRBJ1-1; 7 nucleotides align to TRBD1. The junction had 5 bases not matched to a gene; V was cut back by 5 bases and J by 2 bases. CDR3 size: 14 residues. The germline CDR1 and CDR2 sequences are SGHAT and FQNNGV. The CDR3 is CASSRGQVNTEAFF. DNA for the CDR3: TGTGCCAGCAGCCGTGGACAGGTCAACACTGAAGCTTTCTTT.

This chain links TRBV5-1 with TRBJ1-4, with 9 bases aligning to TRBD1. In germline, CDR1 is SGHRS, CDR2 YFSETQ. Unmatched junction bases numbered 7, after V lost 0 bases and J lost 7 bases. There are 16 residues in the CDR3. The CDR3 spells CASSLGQGGGSEKLFF. The DNA of the CDR3 is TGCGCCAGCAGCTTGGGACAGGGGGGAGGAAGTGAAAAACTGTTTTTT.

This clone came up once. The chain couples TRBV19 to TRBJ1-5, with no clear D. V was clipped by 1 base and J by 5 bases, with 15 bases between them. The CDR3 sequence is 16 residues long. Germline assignment: CDR1 LNHDA and CDR2 SQIVND (reference sequence). Here the CDR3 reads CASSIAQRRPDQPQHF. CDR3 coding DNA: TGTGCCAGTAGTATAGCCCAGCGGAGGCCGGATCAGCCCCAGCATTTT.

The chain joins TRBV6-1 to TRBJ2-7; TRBD1 matches at 11 bases. The CDR3 consists of 12 residues. V trimming: 10 bases; J trimming: 7 bases; junction bases outside the gene matches: 6. The germline V gene has CDR1 MNHNS and CDR2 SASEGT. In DNA form, the CDR3 reads TGTGCCACTGGACAGGGGGCGGGGGAGCAGTACGTC. Protein: CATGQGAGEQYV.

The rearrangement joins TRBV6-1 to TRBJ1-5; TRBD1 might be the D (5 bases). Between the trimmed V and J ends, which lost 8 bases and 7 bases, there was a span of 15 bases. Germline V gives CDR1 MNHNS, CDR2 SASEGT. This CDR3 is 13 amino acids long. The CDR3 region has the DNA TGTGCCAGCGACGGAAAGGGGTGGCAGCCCCAGCATTTT. This sequence encodes CASDGKGWQPQHF.

The chain employs TRBV7-9 and TRBJ1-2; D is perhaps TRBD1 (5 bases). Germline lookup yields CDR1 SEHNR and CDR2 FQNEAQ (reference sequence). The V end lost 0 bases, the J end lost 4 bases, and 15 bases lay between the germline ends. The CDR3 totals 16 residues. The CDR3 spells CASSLAQTVVSYGYTF. The CDR3 DNA is TGTGCCAGCAGCTTAGCGCAGACAGTTGTGTCCTATGGCTACACCTTC.

The CDR3 reads CASSPGTEGGYTF. DNA for the CDR3: TGTGCCAGCTCGCCCGGGACAGAAGGGGGCTACACCTTC. The J gene is TRBJ1-2, the V gene TRBV18; TRBD1 matches 7 bases. Germline V gives CDR1 KGHSH, CDR2 LQKENI. Trimming took 6 bases from V and 8 from J; bases not matched to a gene: 9. This CDR3 has 13 residues.

The rearrangement joins TRBV11-2 to TRBJ2-2, with D perhaps TRBD2 (6 bases). This CDR3 contains 16 residues. Germline CDR1 and CDR2: SGHAT and FQNNGV. Trimming removed 5 bases at V and 3 bases at J, with 16 bases between. Here the CDR3 reads CASSKRGEKYTGELFF. CDR3 nucleotides: TGTGCCAGCAGCAAGCGCGGGGAAAAATACACCGGGGAGCTGTTTTTT.

V is TRBV6-1 and J is TRBJ2-1, with 9 bases matching TRBD1. The CDR3 has 13 amino acids. The germline V gene encodes CDR1 MNHNS and CDR2 SASEGT. V shed 8 bases, J shed 2 bases, and the junction held 1 base outside the gene matches. CDR3 region: CASGQGPYNEQFF. Written as DNA, the CDR3 is TGTGCCAGCGGACAGGGGCCCTACAATGAGCAGTTCTTC.

The chain couples TRBV30 to TRBJ1-1; D unresolved. The germline V gene encodes CDR1 GTSNPN and CDR2 SVGIG (reference sequence). The V and J ends lost 4 bases and 6 bases respectively, with 12 bases between them. This CDR3 has 12 residues. The CDR3 sequence is CAWKESPPEAFF. As DNA, the CDR3 is TGTGCCTGGAAGGAGTCCCCCCCTGAAGCTTTCTTT.

The chain carries TRBV5-5 and TRBJ1-5; TRBD1 matches at 12 bases. J gave up 7 bases and V 4 bases, and 12 bases lay outside the gene matches. Germline CDR1 and CDR2: SGHKS and YYEKEE (reference sequence). This CDR3 has 17 amino acids. The CDR3 DNA reads as TGTGCCAGCAGCCCGGGACAGGGGGCGGTGGGTCGGCAGCCCCAGCATTTT. Translating gives CASSPGQGAVGRQPQHF.

V usage is TRBV11-2 and J usage is TRBJ1-6; D possibly corresponds to TRBD1 (6 bases). Germline CDR1 and CDR2: SGHAT and FQNNGV. CDR3 length equals 14 residues. V gave up 3 bases and J gave up 9 bases, with 12 bases separating them. The CDR3 sequence is CASSLGRGASPLHF. In nucleotides, the CDR3 is TGTGCCAGCAGCTTGGGGCGGGGGGCTTCACCCCTCCACTTT.

V gene TRBV5-1 combines with J gene TRBJ1-2, with D tentatively TRBD1 (5 bases). Germline assignment: CDR1 SGHRS and CDR2 YFSETQ. V dropped 0 bases and J dropped 0 bases, with 18 bases sitting between them. CDR3 length equals 18 residues. This CDR3 is CASSLEGSGWDTNYGYTF. CDR3 DNA: TGCGCCAGCAGCTTGGAAGGGTCAGGGTGGGATACTAACTATGGCTACACCTTC.

The genes are TRBV28 and TRBJ2-3, with 13 bases fitting TRBD2. Germline V lookup: CDR1 MDHEN, CDR2 SYDVKM. The V segment lost 5 bases and the J segment 3 bases; nucleotides outside the gene matches: 8. CDR3 size: 17 residues. This CDR3 is CASSTPLAGGTTDTQYF. In DNA, the CDR3 is TGTGCCAGCAGTACACCACTAGCGGGGGGGACTACAGATACGCAGTATTTT.

This chain links TRBV6-1 with TRBJ1-3, with 9 positions matching TRBD1. Germline values: CDR1 MNHNS, CDR2 SASEGT. V was clipped by 7 bases and J by 2 bases; unmatched bases: 3. The CDR3 spans 14 residues. The chain's CDR3 is CASIGDRAGNTIYF. The CDR3 nucleotides are TGTGCCAGCATCGGGGACAGGGCTGGAAACACCATATATTTT.